Shown below are 2 T cell receptor beta chains from a single sample sequenced in a study of post-analysis software for immune sequencing data. Study-level results: Patients carried 4 or 5 TRBV segments more frequently than controls did, and TRBV5-6, TRBV5-1 and TRBV20-1 were among them.

Unique-molecular-identifier-tagged TCR beta cDNA libraries were used. TCRdb ran MiXCR on the PCR reads and lists one entry per CDR3 protein. The table has 650,000 to 850,000 distinct CDR3 sequences, 46% seen once. No antigen has been identified for these receptors. The specimen sequenced was blood. Source of these receptors: a girl aged 5-17 years with multiple sclerosis.

This clonotype was recorded a few times. This chain joins TRBV6-2 or TRBV6-3 and TRBJ1-5, with D perhaps TRBD1 (5 bases). CDR1 is MNHEY, CDR2 SVGEGT, per germline. V lost 4 bases and J 0 bases, leaving 7 bases between the germline ends. The CDR3 length is 14 residues. The CDR3 coding sequence is TGTGCCAGCAGTTGGGGGTATAGCAATCAGCCCCAGCATTTT. It yields the protein CASSWGYSNQPQHF.

A few counts support this clonotype. The chain has TRBV29-1 and TRBJ2-5, with D perhaps matching TRBD2 (6 bases). The CDR3 is made up of 13 amino acids. The V end was cut by 4 bases, the J end by 7 bases, with 16 bases between. Per germline, CDR1 SQVTM and CDR2 ANQGSEA. CDR3 loop: CSVGPKLEGTQYF. CDR3 bases: TGCAGCGTTGGACCGAAATTGGAGGGGACCCAGTACTTC.